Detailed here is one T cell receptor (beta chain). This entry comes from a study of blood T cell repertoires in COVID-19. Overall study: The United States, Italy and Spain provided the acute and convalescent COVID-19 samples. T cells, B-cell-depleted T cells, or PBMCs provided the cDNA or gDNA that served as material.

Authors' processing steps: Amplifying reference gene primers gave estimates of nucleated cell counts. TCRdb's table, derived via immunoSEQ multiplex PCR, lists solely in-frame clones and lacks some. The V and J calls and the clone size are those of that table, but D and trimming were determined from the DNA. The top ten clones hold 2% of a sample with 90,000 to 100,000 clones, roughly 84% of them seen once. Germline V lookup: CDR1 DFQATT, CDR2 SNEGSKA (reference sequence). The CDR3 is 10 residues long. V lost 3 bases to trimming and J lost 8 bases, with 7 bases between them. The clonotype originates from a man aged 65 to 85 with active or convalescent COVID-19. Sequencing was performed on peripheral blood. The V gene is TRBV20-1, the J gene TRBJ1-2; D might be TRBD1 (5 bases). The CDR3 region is CSASGGGYTF. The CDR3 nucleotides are TGCAGTGCTAGCGGGGGGGGCTACACCTTC.